A few counts support the clone carrying this T cell receptor (beta chain). Its specificity is unknown. A single record per CDR3 protein comes from TCRdb applying MiXCR to the RT-PCR reads. The sample lists fewer than 250,000 distinct CDR3 sequences, about 15% occurring once. The record originates from a study of response to subunit inactivated influenza vaccine. The CDR3 consists of 13 residues. V was shortened by 1 base and J by 0 bases, with 4 bases between the two germline ends. The germline V gene encodes CDR1 LGHDT and CDR2 YNNKEL (reference sequence). Findings of the study overall: Authors suggested seasonal influenza vaccinations each recruit few new T cells.

The chain joins TRBV3-1 to TRBJ2-7; D is unresolved. Sequencing was performed on CD8+ T cells sorted from PBMCs, taken approximately 5 days after vaccination. The origin of this receptor is a man aged 45-65 years who received an inactivated influenza vaccine. CDR3 DNA: TGTGCCAGCAGCCAAGTCAGCTCCTACGAGCAGTACTTC. Protein: CASSQVSSYEQYF.